These 30 T cell receptor beta chains came from one sample sequenced in a study of response to subunit inactivated influenza vaccine. TCRdb re-derived calls from the RT-PCR reads in MiXCR, one entry per CDR3 protein. Among some 540,000 distinct CDR3 sequences listed, roughly 25% were seen once. This sample also belongs to another study, concerning T cells expressing NK-cell markers. That work states: TCR beta libraries carry UMIs added by 5'RACE template switching.

This specimen was CD4+ T cells sorted from PBMCs, taken less than 13 days after vaccination. The receptors were gathered from a man over 45 who received an inactivated influenza vaccine.

This clonotype was counted between two and nine times. The rearrangement uses TRBV5-1 and TRBJ1-6; 11 bases match TRBD1. V shed 4 bases and J 7 bases; nucleotides not matched to a gene: 4. The CDR3 extends over 15 amino acids. CDR1 is SGHRS, CDR2 YFSETQ, per germline. The CDR3 coding sequence is TGCGCCAGCAGCCCGGGACAGGGGGTGAATTCACCCCTCCACTTT. Its translation: CASSPGQGVNSPLHF.

This chain uses TRBV7-2 with TRBJ2-1, with 10 positions matching TRBD2. The germline V gene encodes CDR1 SGHTA and CDR2 FQGNSA. The trim removed 4 bases at V and 5 bases at J, leaving 5 bases unmatched. The CDR3 runs 15 residues. CDR3 DNA: TGTGCCAGCAGCTCCGAACTAGCGGGACACAATGAGCAGTTCTTC. Its protein product is CASSSELAGHNEQFF.

This clonotype turned up a few times. The chain uses TRBV7-2 and TRBJ2-7; 9 positions match TRBD2. The V gene end was trimmed by 0 bases and the J gene end by 2 bases; junction bases not matched to a gene: 5. The CDR3 length is 16 residues. Germline V gives CDR1 SGHTA, CDR2 FQGNSA. CDR3 protein: CASSLAHSGGTYEQYF. CDR3 bases: TGTGCCAGCAGCTTAGCCCATAGCGGGGGAACCTACGAGCAGTACTTC.

The chain links TRBV5-5 to TRBJ1-4; a weak D match, TRBD1 (6 bases). Deletions cut 7 bases from V and 3 bases from J, with 10 bases between. Germline-derived CDR1 and CDR2 are SGHKS and YYEKEE (reference sequence). The CDR3 contains 13 residues. The CDR3 protein is CASARGANEKLFF. The CDR3 coding sequence is TGTGCCAGCGCTAGGGGGGCTAATGAAAAACTGTTTTTT.

The rearrangement uses TRBV3-1 and TRBJ1-1; TRBD1 matches 10 bases. In germline, CDR1 is LGHDT, CDR2 YNNKEL (reference sequence). The CDR3 loop spans 15 amino acids. The V segment lost 3 bases and the J segment 3 bases; nucleotides outside the gene matches: 4. CDR3 residues: CASSQLTGGHTEAFF. The CDR3 DNA reads as TGTGCCAGCAGCCAGTTGACAGGGGGCCACACTGAAGCTTTCTTT.

This clonotype was seen repeatedly, ten times or more. The chain joins TRBV30 to TRBJ2-7; D is undetermined. Trimming cost V 0 bases and J 2 bases, with 5 bases left between them. This CDR3 contains 12 residues. Germline V gene lookup returns CDR1 GTSNPN and CDR2 SVGIG (reference sequence). The DNA for the CDR3 is TGTGCCTGGAGTGTTACGGCCTACGAGCAGTACTTC. Protein: CAWSVTAYEQYF.

This clonotype appeared a few times. The chain couples TRBV20-1 to TRBJ1-1; D uncertain. Germline V gene sequence: CDR1 DFQATT, CDR2 SNEGSKA (reference sequence). Trimming shortened V by 6 bases and J by 1 base, and 15 bases separated the two germline ends. CDR3 length: 14 amino acids. This CDR3 is CSAPNRRGNTEAFF. CDR3 in DNA: TGCAGTGCGCCGAATCGGCGGGGGAACACTGAAGCTTTCTTT.

The chain links TRBV29-1 to TRBJ2-3; 7 bases are a match to TRBD1. The CDR3 runs to 13 residues. The trim removed 4 bases at V and 3 bases at J, leaving 4 bases unmatched. CDR1 and CDR2 (germline): SQVTM, ANQGSEA. The CDR3 reads CSVAGTVTDTQYF. The CDR3 DNA follows: TGCAGCGTTGCCGGGACAGTGACAGATACGCAGTATTTT.

The sample holds a few counts of this clonotype. CDR3 sequence reads: CASSRGRDTQYF. The CDR3 DNA reads TGTGCCAGCAGCCGGGGGCGAGATACGCAGTATTTT. The chain recombines TRBV7-2 with TRBJ2-3; D may match TRBD1 or TRBD2 (6 bases each). V lost 5 bases, J lost 5 bases, and 8 bases lay in between. This CDR3 has 12 amino acids. The germline V gene has CDR1 SGHTA and CDR2 FQGNSA.

The J gene is TRBJ2-5, the V gene TRBV6-1, with 9 nucleotides matching TRBD1. The J segment lost 1 base and the V segment lost 1 base, leaving 4 bases of the junction unmatched. The CDR3 length is 16 residues. CDR1 MNHNS and CDR2 SASEGT come from the germline V gene. CDR3 sequence: CASSEGQTGGQETQYF. Here the CDR3 DNA reads TGTGCCAGCAGTGAAGGGCAGACAGGGGGCCAAGAGACCCAGTACTTC.

This clonotype has a handful of counts. The rearrangement joins TRBV7-9 to TRBJ1-4, with a tentative D call TRBD1 (6 bases). Germline V gene lookup returns CDR1 SEHNR and CDR2 FQNEAQ (reference sequence). The length of the CDR3 is 14 residues. V lost 5 bases, J lost 4 bases, and 11 bases lay in between. Written as DNA, the CDR3 is TGTGCCAGCAGCCGGACAGAAATTAATGAAAAACTGTTTTTT. Its protein product is CASSRTEINEKLFF.

This clonotype was seen ten or more times. The gene calls are TRBV24-1 and TRBJ1-2; D remains unclear. Trimming removed 4 bases at V and 4 bases at J, with 3 bases between. The CDR3 extends over 11 amino acids. The V gene's germline CDR1 is KGHDR and CDR2 SFDVKD. The CDR3 is CATSDPYGYTF. DNA for the CDR3: TGTGCCACCAGTGACCCCTATGGCTACACCTTC.

The chain recombines TRBV11-2 with TRBJ2-1; 8 bases are shared with TRBD2. V lost 7 bases, J lost 0 bases, and 5 bases stayed unmatched. Germline CDR1 is SGHAT and CDR2 is FQNNGV. The CDR3 spans 15 residues. The DNA for the CDR3 is TGTGCCAGCAAACTAGCGGTACACTCCTACAATGAGCAGTTCTTC. Amino acids: CASKLAVHSYNEQFF. Filled out from reference TRBV11-2 and TRBJ2-1, the complete variable domain reads EAGVAQSPRYKIIEKRQSVAFWCNPISGHATLYWYQQILGQGPKLLIQFQNNGVVDDSQLPKDRFSAERLKGVDSTLKIQPAKLEDSAVYLCASKLAVHSYNEQFFGPGTRLTVL.

This clonotype was counted a few times. The V call is TRBV4-1, the J call TRBJ2-2; TRBD2 matches 8 bases. V trimming: 1 base; J trimming: 7 bases; junction bases outside the gene matches: 17. CDR3 length: 19 amino acids. From germline, CDR1 is MGHRA and CDR2 YSYEKL. The CDR3 here is CASSQVWQGGGGQDGELFF. The CDR3 nucleotides read TGCGCCAGCAGCCAAGTTTGGCAGGGCGGCGGGGGGCAGGACGGGGAGCTGTTTTTT.

The gene calls are TRBV6-5 and TRBJ1-1; TRBD1 aligns across 9 bases. The CDR3 is made up of 14 amino acids. CDR1 and CDR2 (germline): MNHEY, SVGAGI. The J segment lost 2 bases and the V segment lost 8 bases, leaving 6 bases of the junction unmatched. Written as DNA, the CDR3 is TGTGCCAGCCGTTGGACAGGGGCAAACACTGAAGCTTTCTTT. Amino acids: CASRWTGANTEAFF.

The chain has TRBV10-3 and TRBJ2-1; TRBD2 aligns across 9 bases. This CDR3 has 15 residues. Germline V gene sequence: CDR1 ENHRY, CDR2 SYGVKD. The V and J ends lost 7 bases and 7 bases, in that order; junction bases with no gene match: 11. The DNA for the CDR3 is TGTGCCATCACCCGAGCGGGGGGTTCTCGGAATGAGCAGTTCTTC. It yields the protein CAITRAGGSRNEQFF.

About this clonotype itself: Possible read error: a much larger clone is one base away. V gene TRBV12-3 or TRBV12-4 combines with J gene TRBJ2-7; tentative D call: TRBD2 (6 bases). The CDR3 runs 14 residues. This CDR3 reads CAGSRGGLTYEQYF. DNA of the CDR3: TGTGCCGGCAGCCGGGGAGGACTTACATACGAGCAGTACTTC.

This clonotype has just a few counts. The chain carries TRBV20-1 and TRBJ2-7; D may match TRBD1 or TRBD2 (5 bases each). The CDR3 has 16 residues. Germline CDR1 DFQATT, CDR2 SNEGSKA (reference sequence). Trimming removed 6 bases at V and 2 bases at J, with 23 bases between. The CDR3 sequence: CSARHIRDPITYEQYF. The CDR3 coding sequence is TGCAGTGCCAGACATATCCGGGACCCAATAACCTACGAGCAGTACTTC.

This clonotype was seen more than once but under ten times. The gene calls are TRBV5-1 and TRBJ2-3; the match to TRBD1 covers 11 bases. This CDR3 has 16 amino acids. CDR1 is SGHRS and CDR2 is YFSETQ in the germline V gene. Germline trimming cut 4 bases from V and 4 bases from J; bases unmatched to any gene: 8. This CDR3 is CASSLGQGARADTQYF. The CDR3 DNA reads as TGCGCCAGCAGCCTAGGACAGGGGGCTCGGGCAGATACGCAGTATTTT.

The chain employs TRBV20-1 and TRBJ2-2; TRBD1 matches 7 bases. The CDR3 spans 15 residues. Germline-derived CDR1 and CDR2 are DFQATT and SNEGSKA (reference sequence). V was pared by 3 bases and J by 2 bases, with 6 bases of the junction left unmatched. The CDR3 reads CSARGRDRNTGELFF. Written as DNA, the CDR3 is TGCAGTGCTAGGGGCAGGGACAGAAACACCGGGGAGCTGTTTTTT.

V gene TRBV28 combines with J gene TRBJ1-2; 9 nucleotides match TRBD1. V trimming: 8 bases; J trimming: 5 bases; junction bases outside the gene matches: 12. CDR3 length: 15 amino acids. Germline CDR1 and CDR2: MDHEN and SYDVKM. This CDR3 is CASFRQGGATYGYTF. CDR3 bases: TGTGCCAGCTTCCGACAGGGGGGAGCCACTTATGGCTACACCTTC.

The rearrangement links TRBV10-3 to TRBJ2-2; 9 bases map to TRBD1. CDR1 is ENHRY and CDR2 is SYGVKD in the germline V gene. This CDR3 contains 15 residues. Losses at the gene ends were 5 bases for V and 5 bases for J; bases not matched to a gene: 6. The CDR3 coding sequence is TGTGCCATCAGTCAAGCACAGGGGGCTACCGGGGAGCTGTTTTTT. Encoded protein: CAISQAQGATGELFF.

V gene TRBV28 combines with J gene TRBJ2-7; maybe TRBD2 (7 bases). Trimming left V 6 bases short and J 4 bases short, with 19 bases between. The CDR3 totals 15 residues. CDR1 and CDR2 from the germline V gene are MDHEN and SYDVKM. The CDR3 DNA reads as TGTGCCAGCAGCCCACTTGGGGGGGCTTATTACGAGCAGTACTTC. This sequence encodes CASSPLGGAYYEQYF.

The gene calls are TRBV20-1 and TRBJ1-4; D may be TRBD1 (6 bases). Per germline, CDR1 DFQATT and CDR2 SNEGSKA (reference sequence). Deletions cut 6 bases from V and 14 bases from J, with 16 bases between. CDR3 size: 11 residues. CDR3 nucleotides: TGCAGTGCGCCTTCGGGGGGCGGGCTGTTTTTT. Translating it yields CSAPSGGGLFF.

The V call is TRBV25-1, the J call TRBJ2-7; 11 positions match TRBD1. V lost 5 bases and J lost 2; bases outside the gene matches: 8. The CDR3 length is 16 residues. Germline V gene sequence: CDR1 MGHDK, CDR2 SYGVNS. CDR3 amino acids: CASSPGTGGRAYEQYF. CDR3 DNA: TGTGCCAGCAGTCCCGGGACAGGGGGTCGGGCCTACGAGCAGTACTTC.

The chain couples TRBV29-1 to TRBJ2-7, with D hard to call. Germline V lookup: CDR1 SQVTM, CDR2 ANQGSEA. V was pared by 4 bases and J by 5 bases, with 15 bases between. CDR3 length: 13 residues. CDR3 in amino acids: CSVGGRPLDEQYF. The CDR3 coding sequence is TGCAGCGTTGGTGGCCGTCCTTTAGACGAGCAGTACTTC.

This chain connects TRBV3-1 to TRBJ2-5, with no clear D. The CDR3 sequence is 13 residues long. Germline CDR1 is LGHDT and CDR2 is YNNKEL (reference sequence). Trimming shortened V by 3 bases and J by 5 bases, and 10 bases separated the two germline ends. CDR3 residues: CASSQGFAETQYF. CDR3 bases: TGTGCCAGCAGCCAGGGATTTGCGGAGACCCAGTACTTC.

This clonotype was seen a few times. This chain uses TRBV12-3 or TRBV12-4 with TRBJ1-1; 11 positions agree with TRBD1. The ends lost 1 base at V and 2 bases at J; junction bases unmatched: 3. This CDR3 contains 16 residues. CDR3 DNA sequence: TGTGCCAGCAGTTTAGACAGGACAGGGGGCAACACTGAAGCTTTCTTT. It codes for CASSLDRTGGNTEAFF.

The chain couples TRBV10-3 to TRBJ2-1; 7 bases agree with TRBD1. The CDR3 loop spans 15 amino acids. V shed 2 bases, J shed 3 bases, and the junction held 4 bases outside the gene matches. In germline, CDR1 is ENHRY, CDR2 SYGVKD. The CDR3, as DNA: TGTGCCATCAGTGAGCAGGGGGAGCACTACAATGAGCAGTTCTTC. This gives the protein CAISEQGEHYNEQFF.

In this sample, this clonotype turned up a few times. V and J are TRBV12-3 or TRBV12-4 and TRBJ1-4, with D possibly being TRBD1 (6 bases). The germline V and J ends were trimmed by 6 bases and 7 bases, with 15 bases remaining between them. The CDR3 is 14 residues long. This CDR3 is CASSMTGGGEKLFF. As DNA, the CDR3 is TGTGCCAGCAGCATGACAGGAGGCGGTGAAAAACTGTTTTTT.